This paragraph reports one T cell receptor (beta chain). Its antigen remains unidentified. This entry is derived from a study of T-cell memory formation after mild COVID-19. As for the study in general: TCR clusters were largely donor specific.

CDR1 SGHRS and CDR2 YFSETQ come from the germline V gene. This CDR3 contains 13 residues. The V and J ends lost 3 bases and 8 bases respectively, with 14 bases between them. Whole-study results and caveats: Pre-infection memory contained some responding clones, which suggested that cross-reactive memory had joined.

Barcoded TCR alpha and TCR beta cDNA libraries with UMIs came from 5'RACE using constant-segment primers. Each CDR3 protein is one row after TCRdb ran MiXCR on the 5' RACE reads. The table has some 120,000 distinct CDR3 sequences, about 15% seen once; the top ten hold 4% to 6%. The chain combines TRBV5-1 with TRBJ1-2; D is unresolved. This TCR came from a man between 18 and 35 years old who had mild COVID-19 (a few samples of this study predate the infection). Cell type and time point are not known. Specimen: PBMCs or a T cell subset sorted from them (not recorded which). The CDR3 DNA reads as TGCGCCAGCAGCTCAAGCGAGCAAGGAGGCTACACCTTC. Its protein is CASSSSEQGGYTF.